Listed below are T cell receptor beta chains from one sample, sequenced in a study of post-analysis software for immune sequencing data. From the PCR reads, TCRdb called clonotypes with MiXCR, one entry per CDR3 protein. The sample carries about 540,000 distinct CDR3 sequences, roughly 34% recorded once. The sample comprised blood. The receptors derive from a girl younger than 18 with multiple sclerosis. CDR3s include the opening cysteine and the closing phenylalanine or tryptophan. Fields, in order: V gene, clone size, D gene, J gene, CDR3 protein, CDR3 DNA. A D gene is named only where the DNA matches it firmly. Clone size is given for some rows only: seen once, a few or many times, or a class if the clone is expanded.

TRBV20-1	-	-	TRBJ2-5	CSPYWDNQETQYF	TGCAGTCCCTATTGGGACAACCAAGAGACCCAGTACTTC
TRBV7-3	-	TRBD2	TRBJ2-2	CASSSEGLAGNTGELFF	TGTGCCAGCAGCTCAGAGGGTCTAGCGGGGAACACCGGGGAGCTGTTTTTT
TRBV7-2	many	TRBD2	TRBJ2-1	CASSLVWRGAYEQFF	TGTGCCAGCAGCTTAGTATGGCGGGGGGCTTATGAGCAGTTCTTC
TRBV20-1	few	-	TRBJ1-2	CSGGGDYGYTF	TGCAGTGGGGGGGGCGACTATGGCTACACCTTC
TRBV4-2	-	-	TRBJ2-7	CASSQNPDGEAYEQYF	TGTGCCAGCAGCCAAAATCCGGACGGGGAGGCCTACGAGCAGTACTTC
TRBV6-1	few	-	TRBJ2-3	CASSDTGTLTDTQYF	TGTGCCAGCAGTGACACCGGGACCTTGACAGATACGCAGTATTTT
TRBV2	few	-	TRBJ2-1	CASSEMYNEQFF	TGTGCCAGCAGTGAGATGTACAATGAGCAGTTCTTC
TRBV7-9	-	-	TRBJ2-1	CASSTPSRGEQFF	TGTGCCAGCAGCACACCCTCAAGGGGTGAGCAGTTCTTC
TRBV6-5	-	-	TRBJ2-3	CASRTVGGTDTQYF	TGTGCCAGCAGAACCGTCGGGGGCACAGATACGCAGTATTTT
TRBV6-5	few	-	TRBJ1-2	CAARMDGYTF	TGTGCAGCCCGTATGGATGGCTACACCTTC
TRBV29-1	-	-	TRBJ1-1	CSVAPPTEAFF	TGCAGCGTTGCTCCACCAACTGAAGCTTTCTTT
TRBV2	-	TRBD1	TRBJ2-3	CARRQGTEDTQYF	TGTGCCAGGCGACAGGGTACGGAGGATACGCAGTATTTT
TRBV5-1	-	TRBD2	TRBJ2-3	CASSLESGGAMDTQYF	TGCGCCAGCAGCTTGGAAAGCGGGGGGGCTATGGATACGCAGTATTTT
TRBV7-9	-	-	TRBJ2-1	CASSFPLLQGREQFF	TGTGCCAGCAGCTTCCCCCTCCTACAGGGCCGTGAGCAGTTCTTC
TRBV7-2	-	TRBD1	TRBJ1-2	CASSLEQGGGYTF	TGTGCCAGCAGCTTGGAACAGGGGGGTGGCTACACCTTC
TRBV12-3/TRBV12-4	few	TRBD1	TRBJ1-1	CASFRTGTVVAFF	TGTGCCAGCTTTCGGACAGGGACGGTCGTTGCTTTCTTT
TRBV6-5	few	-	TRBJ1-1	CASSALPLGTEAFF	TGTGCCAGCAGTGCTCTCCCCCTAGGCACTGAAGCTTTCTTT
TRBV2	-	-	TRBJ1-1	CASGVRNTEAFF	TGTGCCAGCGGGGTGCGGAACACTGAAGCTTTCTTT
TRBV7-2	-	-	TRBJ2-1	CASSLAPRGSSYNEQFF	TGTGCCAGCAGCTTAGCTCCGCGGGGAAGCTCCTACAATGAGCAGTTCTTC
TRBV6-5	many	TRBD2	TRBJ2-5	CASSSTGGGLETQYF	TGTGCCAGCAGTTCCACCGGGGGGGGCCTGGAGACCCAGTACTTC
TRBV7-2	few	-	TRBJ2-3	CASSFGSTDTQYF	TGTGCCAGCAGCTTTGGGAGCACAGATACGCAGTATTTT
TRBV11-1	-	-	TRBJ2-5	CASTKNGREGETQYF	TGTGCCAGCACTAAAAACGGCCGGGAAGGGGAGACCCAGTACTTC
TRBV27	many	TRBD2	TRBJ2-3	CASARLAGGTDTQYF	TGTGCCAGCGCCCGACTAGCGGGGGGCACAGATACGCAGTATTTT
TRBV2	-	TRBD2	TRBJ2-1	CASSEYGGGVYNEQFF	TGTGCCAGCAGTGAATACGGCGGGGGGGTCTACAATGAGCAGTTCTTC
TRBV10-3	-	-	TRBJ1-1	CAISESVGNTEAFF	TGTGCCATCAGTGAGTCAGTGGGGAACACTGAAGCTTTCTTT
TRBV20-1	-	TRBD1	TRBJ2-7	CSAGTGDYEQYF	TGCAGTGCTGGGACAGGAGACTACGAGCAGTACTTC
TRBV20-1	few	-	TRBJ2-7	CSASRRGVSYEQYF	TGCAGTGCTAGTCGCAGGGGTGTCTCCTACGAGCAGTACTTC